This T cell receptor (beta chain) came from a study of cytomegalovirus exposure and HLA in healthy donors. This clone was counted only a few times. This CDR3 contains 15 residues. Germline V gene data show CDR1 as SGDLS and CDR2 as YYNGEE. The junction had 7 bases not matched to a gene; V was cut back by 2 bases and J by 3 bases. A multiplex PCR was run with 60 Vbeta primers and 13 Jbeta primers. TCRdb keeps only in-frame clones here, not all; method: immunoSEQ multiplex PCR. The sample has over 80,000 clones, around 79% seen once. Sample: PBMCs. The V and J genes are TRBV9 and TRBJ1-2; 7 positions agree with TRBD1. This clonotype was obtained from a woman aged 70 to 79 in good health and CMV-seropositive. Here the CDR3 reads CASSVLTGPYYGYTF. The DNA for the CDR3 is TGTGCCAGCAGCGTCCTGACAGGGCCTTACTATGGCTACACCTTC.